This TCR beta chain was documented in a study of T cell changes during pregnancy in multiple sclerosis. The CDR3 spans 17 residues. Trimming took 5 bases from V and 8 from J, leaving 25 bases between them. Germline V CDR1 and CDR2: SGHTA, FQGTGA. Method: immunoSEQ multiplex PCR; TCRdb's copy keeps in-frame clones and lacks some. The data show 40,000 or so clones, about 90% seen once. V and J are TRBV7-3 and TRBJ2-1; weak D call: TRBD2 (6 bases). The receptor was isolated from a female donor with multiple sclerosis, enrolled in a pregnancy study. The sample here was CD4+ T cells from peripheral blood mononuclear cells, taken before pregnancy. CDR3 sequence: CASSKGPLASSGDEQFF. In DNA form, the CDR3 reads TGTGCCAGCAGCAAAGGGCCCCTAGCGTCCTCTGGGGATGAGCAGTTCTTC.